Following are 20 T cell receptor beta chains from one sample sequenced in a study of early T cells in non-severe SARS-CoV-2 infection. TCRdb reanalysed the 5' RACE reads using MiXCR and keeps one entry per CDR3 protein. The sample shows 69,000 or so distinct CDR3 sequences, approximately 9.5% of them seen only once. The sequencing input was whole blood. These receptors were taken from an adult who was a healthcare worker with PCR-confirmed SARS-CoV-2 infection or an uninfected control (not recorded which).

J is TRBJ2-3 and V is TRBV5-4, with 9 nucleotides matching TRBD2. With 3 bases clipped from V and 1 base from J, the junction kept 3 bases outside the gene matches. Germline-derived CDR1 and CDR2 are SGHNT and YYREEE (reference sequence). This CDR3 contains 15 residues. The DNA of the CDR3 is TGTGCCAGCAGCTCCCGGACTAGCGGCACAGATACGCAGTATTTT. Its translation is CASSSRTSGTDTQYF.

The chain employs TRBV11-2 and TRBJ1-2, with 12 bases identical to TRBD1. V trimming: 5 bases; J trimming: 6 bases; junction bases outside the gene matches: 4. CDR3 length: 14 amino acids. Germline lookup yields CDR1 SGHAT and CDR2 FQNNGV. CDR3 bases: TGTGCCAGCAGCCTGGGGACAGGGGGCGATGGCTACACCTTC. Its translation is CASSLGTGGDGYTF.

This clonotype was counted between two and nine times. V gene TRBV20-1 combines with J gene TRBJ2-5; 8 bases are a match to TRBD2. The trim removed 3 bases at V and 5 bases at J, leaving 14 bases unmatched. The CDR3 is 16 amino acids. Germline values: CDR1 DFQATT, CDR2 SNEGSKA (reference sequence). CDR3 sequence reads: CSARGPQSGSLETQYF. DNA of the CDR3: TGCAGTGCTAGGGGTCCACAGAGCGGGAGTTTGGAGACCCAGTACTTC.

At least ten counts were recorded for this clonotype. The chain couples TRBV5-1 to TRBJ1-1; weak D call: TRBD1 (5 bases). Germline CDR1 SGHRS, CDR2 YFSETQ. V lost 4 bases and J 2 bases, leaving 12 bases between the germline ends. The CDR3 runs to 14 residues. CDR3 sequence (DNA): TGCGCCAGCAGCCCGCTGGGGGGAAACACTGAAGCTTTCTTT. Amino acid sequence: CASSPLGGNTEAFF.

Ten or more counts support this clonotype. The gene calls are TRBV6-2 or TRBV6-3 and TRBJ2-7; 9 positions agree with TRBD2. The CDR3 consists of 15 residues. Per germline, CDR1 MNHEY and CDR2 SVGEGT. J was trimmed by 3 bases and V by 5 bases; bases with no gene match: 8. CDR3 DNA sequence: TGTGCCAGCAGTGGCAGCGGGAGGCCCGTCTACGAGCAGTACTTC. Its translation is CASSGSGRPVYEQYF.

This clonotype was picked up many times. The J gene is TRBJ2-1, the V gene TRBV7-2; 9 nucleotides line up with TRBD2. CDR1 and CDR2 from the germline V gene are SGHTA and FQGNSA. This CDR3 spans 14 amino acids. J lost 8 bases, V lost 5 bases, and 7 bases had no gene match. CDR3 residues: CASSLGLASDEQFF. The CDR3 DNA sequence: TGTGCCAGCAGCCTGGGACTAGCTTCCGATGAGCAGTTCTTC.

Here the CDR3 DNA reads TGTGCTAGTGGTTTGGTACTAGTGGGGAGCAAGGACTATGGCTACACCTTC. Translation gives CASGLVLVGSKDYGYTF. The gene calls are TRBV12-5 and TRBJ1-2; D remains ambiguous. From germline, CDR1 is LGHNT and CDR2 FRNRAP. CDR3 length: 17 residues. V was clipped by 0 bases and J by 3 bases, with 17 bases between them.

This clonotype has more than one count but fewer than ten. V usage is TRBV4-1 and J usage is TRBJ1-5; TRBD1 aligns across 10 bases. Germline V gene lookup returns CDR1 MGHRA and CDR2 YSYEKL. CDR3 size: 17 residues. J lost 2 bases, V lost 3 bases, and 7 bases had no gene match. CDR3 sequence reads: CASSQATGTGGNQPQHF. The CDR3 bases are TGCGCCAGCAGCCAGGCCACAGGGACAGGGGGCAATCAGCCCCAGCATTTT.

This clonotype was detected ten times or more. The DNA of the CDR3 is TGTGCCAGTAAGCCCCTGGGACTAGCGGGAGTGAATGAGCAGTTCTTC. Residues: CASKPLGLAGVNEQFF. This sequence joins TRBV19 and TRBJ2-1; 14 nucleotides line up with TRBD2. CDR1 LNHDA and CDR2 SQIVND come from the germline V gene (reference sequence). The CDR3 spans 16 residues. Germline trimming cut 7 bases from V and 7 bases from J; bases unmatched to any gene: 9.

In DNA form, the CDR3 reads TGTGCCAGCGGTGGACAGGCTAAAGAGACCCAGTACTTC. Protein product: CASGGQAKETQYF. The chain carries TRBV2 and TRBJ2-5, with 7 positions matching TRBD1. The CDR3 is 13 amino acids. Germline CDR1 SNHLY, CDR2 FYNNEI. The V segment lost 8 bases and the J segment 3 bases; nucleotides outside the gene matches: 6.

The chain is built from TRBV6-5 and TRBJ2-1; 10 bases line up with TRBD2. Germline trimming cut 2 bases from V and 3 bases from J; bases unmatched to any gene: 7. From germline, CDR1 is MNHEY and CDR2 SVGAGI. The CDR3 length is 17 residues. CDR3 coding DNA: TGTGCCAGCAGTTACCTCCTAGCGGGAGAAATCTACAATGAGCAGTTCTTC. This gives the protein CASSYLLAGEIYNEQFF.

In its sample, this clonotype was seen a few times. V usage is TRBV11-3 and J usage is TRBJ2-3, with 7 bases identical to TRBD2. Germline lookup yields CDR1 SGHNT and CDR2 YENEEA. The CDR3 runs 18 residues. V shed 5 bases, J shed 2 bases, and the junction held 16 bases outside the gene matches. This CDR3 reads CASSLGEGDLQNTDTQYF. The CDR3 DNA sequence: TGTGCCAGCAGCCTCGGGGAGGGAGACCTTCAGAACACAGATACGCAGTATTTT. Full variable domain (remainder filled in from reference TRBV11-3 and TRBJ2-3): EAGVVQSPRYKIIEKKQPVAFWCNPISGHNTLYWYLQNLGQGPELLIRYENEEAVDDSQLPKDRFSAERLKGVDSTLKIQPAELGDSAVYLCASSLGEGDLQNTDTQYFGPGTRLTVL.

The genes are TRBV9 and TRBJ2-7; 8 nucleotides match TRBD2. The CDR3 sequence is 15 residues long. The germline V gene has CDR1 SGDLS and CDR2 YYNGEE. J lost 7 bases, V lost 4 bases, and 13 bases had no gene match. CDR3 DNA: TGTGCCAGCAGCACCAACTCGGGGGGGCTCACGGAGCAGTACTTC. This translates into CASSTNSGGLTEQYF.

The gene calls are TRBV4-3 and TRBJ1-1; tentatively, D is TRBD1 (5 bases). V lost 2 bases, J lost 1 base, and 8 bases lay in between. This CDR3 comprises 14 residues. Germline lookup yields CDR1 LGHNA and CDR2 YSLEER. CDR3 nucleotide sequence: TGCGCCAGCAGCCAACGTCAGGGGAACACTGAAGCTTTCTTT. Translated: CASSQRQGNTEAFF.

This clonotype came up a few times. The V call is TRBV5-6, the J call TRBJ1-6, with D unresolved. Trimming pared 2 bases from V and 5 bases from J, leaving 11 bases between. The CDR3 loop spans 15 amino acids. Per germline, CDR1 SGHDT and CDR2 YYEEEE. CDR3 amino acids: CASSFVRGDNSPLHF. In DNA form, the CDR3 reads TGTGCCAGCAGCTTCGTCCGCGGGGATAATTCACCCCTCCACTTT.

In its sample, this clonotype was seen a few times. The chain is built from TRBV20-1 and TRBJ2-7; D unclear. Germline V gives CDR1 DFQATT, CDR2 SNEGSKA (reference sequence). V dropped 1 base and J dropped 0 bases, with 13 bases sitting between them. The CDR3 is made up of 15 amino acids. CDR3 protein: CSARGNPDSSYEQYF. CDR3 sequence (DNA): TGCAGTGCTAGAGGGAACCCGGATAGCTCCTACGAGCAGTACTTC.

The chain carries TRBV6-6 and TRBJ1-6, with a weak D call TRBD1 (6 bases). This CDR3 is 15 amino acids long. Trimming stripped 5 bases from V and 9 bases from J, with 17 bases between. CDR1 and CDR2 from the germline V gene are MNHNY and SVGAGI (reference sequence). The DNA of the CDR3 is TGTGCCAGCAGTGGTCACAGGGATTTGCGTTCACCCCTCCACTTT. Translated: CASSGHRDLRSPLHF.

Note on this clonotype: A junction boundary mismatches the germline segment, possibly from a read error. The V and J genes are TRBV6-1 and TRBJ2-7, with a weak D call TRBD1 (6 bases). Per the germline V gene, CDR1 is MNHNS and CDR2 is SASEGT. This CDR3 has 13 amino acids. The CDR3 spells CATSLRAGVEQYF. The DNA for the CDR3 is TGTGCCACCAGTCTTAGGGCAGGGGTCGAGCAGTACTTC.

This clonotype was counted at least ten times. The V call is TRBV6-5, the J call TRBJ2-7; TRBD1 is a possible D gene (5 bases). V was shortened by 7 bases and J by 1 base, with 11 bases between the two germline ends. The CDR3 is 13 residues long. Germline V gene data show CDR1 as MNHEY and CDR2 as SVGAGI. CDR3 amino acids: CASMTAPSYEQYF. The CDR3 region has the DNA TGTGCCAGCATGACAGCTCCGTCCTACGAGCAGTACTTC.

This clonotype came up many times. The rearrangement joins TRBV14 to TRBJ2-1, with 8 bases that match TRBD1. The germline V gene has CDR1 SGHDN and CDR2 FVKESK. Trimming took 1 base from V and 4 from J; bases not matched to a gene: 9. This CDR3 contains 17 residues. CDR3 in amino acids: CASSQGNTGGSYNEQFF. CDR3 DNA sequence: TGTGCCAGCAGCCAAGGAAACACAGGGGGTTCTTACAATGAGCAGTTCTTC.